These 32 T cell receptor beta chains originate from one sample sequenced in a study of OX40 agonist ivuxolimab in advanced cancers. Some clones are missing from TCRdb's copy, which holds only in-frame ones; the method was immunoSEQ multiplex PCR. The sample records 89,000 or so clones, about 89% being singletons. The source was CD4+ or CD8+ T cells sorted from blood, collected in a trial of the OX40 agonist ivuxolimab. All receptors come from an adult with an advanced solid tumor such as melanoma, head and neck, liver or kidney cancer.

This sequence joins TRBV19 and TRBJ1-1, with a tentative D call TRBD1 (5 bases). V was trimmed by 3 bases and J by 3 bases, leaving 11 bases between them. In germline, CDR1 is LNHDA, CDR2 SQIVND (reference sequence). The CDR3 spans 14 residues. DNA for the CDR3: TGTGCCAGTAGTATGAGGGACCCGGACACTGAAGCTTTCTTT. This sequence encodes CASSMRDPDTEAFF.

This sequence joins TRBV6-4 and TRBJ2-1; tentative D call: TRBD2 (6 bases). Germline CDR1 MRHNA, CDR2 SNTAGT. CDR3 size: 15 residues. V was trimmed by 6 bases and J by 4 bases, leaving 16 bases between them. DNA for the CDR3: TGTGCCAGCAGCGCTGTGGAGGGCCGTTACAATGAGCAGTTCTTC. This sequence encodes CASSAVEGRYNEQFF.

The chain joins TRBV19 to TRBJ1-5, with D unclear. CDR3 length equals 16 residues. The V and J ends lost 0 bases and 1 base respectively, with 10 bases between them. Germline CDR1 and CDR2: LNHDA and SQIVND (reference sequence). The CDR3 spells CASSIDLEVSNQPQHF. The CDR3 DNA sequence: TGTGCCAGTAGTATAGACTTGGAAGTAAGCAATCAGCCCCAGCATTTT.

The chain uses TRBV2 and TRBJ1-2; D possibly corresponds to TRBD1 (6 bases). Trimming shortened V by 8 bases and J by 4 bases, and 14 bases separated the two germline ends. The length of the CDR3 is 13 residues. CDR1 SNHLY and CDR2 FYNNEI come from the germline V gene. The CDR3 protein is CASGGGPTYGYTF. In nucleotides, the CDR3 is TGTGCCAGCGGCGGGGGCCCAACCTATGGCTACACCTTC.

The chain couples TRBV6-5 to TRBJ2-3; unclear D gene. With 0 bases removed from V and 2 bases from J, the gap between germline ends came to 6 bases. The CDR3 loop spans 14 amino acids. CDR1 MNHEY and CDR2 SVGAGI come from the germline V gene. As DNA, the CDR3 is TGTGCCAGCAGTTACTCGGGCTTCACAGATACGCAGTATTTT. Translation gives CASSYSGFTDTQYF.

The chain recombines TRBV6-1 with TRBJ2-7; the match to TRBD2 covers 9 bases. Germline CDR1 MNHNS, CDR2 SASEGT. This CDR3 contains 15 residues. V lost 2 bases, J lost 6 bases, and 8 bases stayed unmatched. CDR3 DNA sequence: TGTGCCAGCAGTGAAAGGACTAGCGAATGGAGCGAGCAGTACTTC. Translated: CASSERTSEWSEQYF.

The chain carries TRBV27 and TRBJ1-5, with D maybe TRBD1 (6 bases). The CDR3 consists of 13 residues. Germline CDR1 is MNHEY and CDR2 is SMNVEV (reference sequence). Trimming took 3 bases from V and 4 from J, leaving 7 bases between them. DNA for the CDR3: TGTGCCAGCAGTTTTGGACAGAATCAGCCCCAGCATTTT. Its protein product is CASSFGQNQPQHF.

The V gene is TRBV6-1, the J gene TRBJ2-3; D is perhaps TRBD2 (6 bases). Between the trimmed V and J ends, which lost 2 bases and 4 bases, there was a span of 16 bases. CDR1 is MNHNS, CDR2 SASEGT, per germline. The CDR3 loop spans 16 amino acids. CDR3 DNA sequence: TGTGCCAGCAGTGAACCTTTGGGGGGAGAGTCAGATACGCAGTATTTT. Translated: CASSEPLGGESDTQYF.

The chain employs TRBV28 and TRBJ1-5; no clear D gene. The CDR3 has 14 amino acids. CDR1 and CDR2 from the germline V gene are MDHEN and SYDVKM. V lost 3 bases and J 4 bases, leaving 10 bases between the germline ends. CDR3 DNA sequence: TGTGCCAGCAGTTTCCCGACATGGAATCAGCCCCAGCATTTT. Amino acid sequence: CASSFPTWNQPQHF. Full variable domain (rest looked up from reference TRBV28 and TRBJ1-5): DVKVTQSSRYLVKRTGEKVFLECVQDMDHENMFWYRQDPGLGLRLIYFSYDVKMKEKGDIPEGYSVSREKKERFSLILESASTNQTSMYLCASSFPTWNQPQHFGDGTRLSIL.

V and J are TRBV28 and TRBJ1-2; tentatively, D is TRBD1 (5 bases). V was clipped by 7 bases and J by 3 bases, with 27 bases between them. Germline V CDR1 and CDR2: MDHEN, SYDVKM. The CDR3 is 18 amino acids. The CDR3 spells CASIPITLPPQGDYGYTF. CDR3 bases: TGTGCCAGCATTCCCATTACCCTGCCCCCCCAGGGAGACTATGGCTACACCTTC.

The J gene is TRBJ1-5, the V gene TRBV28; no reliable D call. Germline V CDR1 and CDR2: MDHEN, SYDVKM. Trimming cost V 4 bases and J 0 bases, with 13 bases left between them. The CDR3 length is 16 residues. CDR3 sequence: CASSYSTEYSNQPQHF. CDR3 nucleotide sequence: TGTGCCAGCAGTTACAGTACAGAGTATAGCAATCAGCCCCAGCATTTT.

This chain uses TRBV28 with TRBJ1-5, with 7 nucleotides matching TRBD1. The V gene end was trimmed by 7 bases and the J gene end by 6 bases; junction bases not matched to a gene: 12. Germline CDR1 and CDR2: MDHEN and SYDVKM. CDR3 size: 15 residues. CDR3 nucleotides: TGTGCCAGCACCCAACAGGGGAGATGGCGTCAGCCCCAGCATTTT. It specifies CASTQQGRWRQPQHF.

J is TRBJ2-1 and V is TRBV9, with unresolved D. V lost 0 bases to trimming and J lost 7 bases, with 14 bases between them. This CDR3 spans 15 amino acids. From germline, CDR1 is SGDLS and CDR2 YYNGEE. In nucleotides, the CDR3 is TGTGCCAGCAGCGTAGAACGCGTTTTTGGGAATGAGCAGTTCTTC. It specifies CASSVERVFGNEQFF.

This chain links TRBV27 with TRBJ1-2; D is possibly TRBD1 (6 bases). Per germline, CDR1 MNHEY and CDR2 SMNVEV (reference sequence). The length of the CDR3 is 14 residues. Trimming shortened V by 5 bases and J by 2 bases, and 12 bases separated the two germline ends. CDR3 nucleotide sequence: TGTGCCAGCAGTCAAACAGGGATAAACTATGGCTACACCTTC. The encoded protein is CASSQTGINYGYTF.

This CDR3 is CASSLVYNEQFF. The CDR3 region has the DNA TGTGCCAGCAGCTTAGTGTACAATGAGCAGTTCTTC. V and J are TRBV7-4 and TRBJ2-1; D is unclear. Trimming cost V 1 base and J 4 bases, with 2 bases left between them. This CDR3 has 12 residues. Germline CDR1 SGHVT, CDR2 SQSDAQ.

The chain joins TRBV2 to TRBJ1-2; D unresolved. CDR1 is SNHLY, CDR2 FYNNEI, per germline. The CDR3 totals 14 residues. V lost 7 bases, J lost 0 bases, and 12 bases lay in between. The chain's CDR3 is CASTVAGANYGYTF. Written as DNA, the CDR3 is TGTGCCAGCACGGTAGCAGGAGCTAACTATGGCTACACCTTC.

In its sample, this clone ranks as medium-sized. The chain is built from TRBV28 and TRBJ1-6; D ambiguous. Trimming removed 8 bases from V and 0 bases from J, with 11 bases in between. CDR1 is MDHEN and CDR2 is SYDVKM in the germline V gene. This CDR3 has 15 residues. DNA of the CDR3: TGTGCCAGCCATAAAGGGAGCTCCTATAATTCACCCCTCCACTTT. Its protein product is CASHKGSSYNSPLHF. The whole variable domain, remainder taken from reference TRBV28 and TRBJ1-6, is DVKVTQSSRYLVKRTGEKVFLECVQDMDHENMFWYRQDPGLGLRLIYFSYDVKMKEKGDIPEGYSVSREKKERFSLILESASTNQTSMYLCASHKGSSYNSPLHFGNGTRLTVT.

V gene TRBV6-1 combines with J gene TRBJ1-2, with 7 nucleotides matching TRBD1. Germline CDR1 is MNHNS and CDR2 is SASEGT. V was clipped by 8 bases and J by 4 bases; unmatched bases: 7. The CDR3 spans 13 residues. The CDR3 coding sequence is TGTGCCAGCTTGGACAGGCGAATCTATGGCTACACCTTC. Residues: CASLDRRIYGYTF.

CDR3 loop: CASSFRGIKETQYF. The CDR3 nucleotides are TGTGCCAGCAGTTTCCGGGGGATCAAAGAGACCCAGTACTTC. The J gene is TRBJ2-5, the V gene TRBV28; possibly TRBD2 for D (6 bases). V lost 3 bases to trimming and J lost 3 bases, with 11 bases between them. Germline V gene data show CDR1 as MDHEN and CDR2 as SYDVKM. This CDR3 comprises 14 residues. The complete variable domain, with remaining parts taken from reference TRBV28 and TRBJ2-5, reads DVKVTQSSRYLVKRTGEKVFLECVQDMDHENMFWYRQDPGLGLRLIYFSYDVKMKEKGDIPEGYSVSREKKERFSLILESASTNQTSMYLCASSFRGIKETQYFGPGTRLLVL.

CDR3 in amino acids: CASRAGGAAYEQYF. The CDR3 nucleotides are TGTGCCAGCCGCGCCGGCGGCGCGGCCTACGAGCAGTACTTC. The rearrangement links TRBV28 to TRBJ2-7; D remains unclear. From germline, CDR1 is MDHEN and CDR2 SYDVKM. V was pared by 8 bases and J by 2 bases, with 16 bases between. The CDR3 sequence is 14 residues long.

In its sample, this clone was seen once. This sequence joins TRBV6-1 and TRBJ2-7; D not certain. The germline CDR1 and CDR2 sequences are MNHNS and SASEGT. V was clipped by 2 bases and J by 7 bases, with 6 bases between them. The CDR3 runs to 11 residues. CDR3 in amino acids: CASSEMAEQYV. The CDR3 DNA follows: TGTGCCAGCAGTGAAATGGCAGAGCAGTACGTC.

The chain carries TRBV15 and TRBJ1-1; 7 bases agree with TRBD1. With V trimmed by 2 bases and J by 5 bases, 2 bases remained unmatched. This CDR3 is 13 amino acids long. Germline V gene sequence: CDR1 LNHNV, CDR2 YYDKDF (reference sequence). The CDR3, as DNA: TGTGCCACCAGCAGACAGGGGGGGACTGAAGCTTTCTTT. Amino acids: CATSRQGGTEAFF.

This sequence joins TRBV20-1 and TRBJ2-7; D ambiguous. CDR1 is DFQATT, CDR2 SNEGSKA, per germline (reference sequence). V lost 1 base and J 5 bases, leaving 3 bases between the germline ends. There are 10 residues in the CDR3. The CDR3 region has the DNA TGCAGTGCTAGAGCCCACGAGCAGTACTTC. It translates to CSARAHEQYF.

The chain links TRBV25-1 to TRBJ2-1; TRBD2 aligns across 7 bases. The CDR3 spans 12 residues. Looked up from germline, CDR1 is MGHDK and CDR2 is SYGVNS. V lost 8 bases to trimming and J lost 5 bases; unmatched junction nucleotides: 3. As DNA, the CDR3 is TGTGCCAGCGGGGACTACAACAATGAGCAGTTCTTC. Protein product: CASGDYNNEQFF.

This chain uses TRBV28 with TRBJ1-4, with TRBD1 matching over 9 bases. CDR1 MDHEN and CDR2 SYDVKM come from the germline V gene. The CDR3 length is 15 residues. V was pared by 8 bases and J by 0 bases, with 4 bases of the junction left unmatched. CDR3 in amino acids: CASGTGFPTNEKLFF. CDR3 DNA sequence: TGTGCCAGCGGGACAGGGTTCCCAACTAATGAAAAACTGTTTTTT.

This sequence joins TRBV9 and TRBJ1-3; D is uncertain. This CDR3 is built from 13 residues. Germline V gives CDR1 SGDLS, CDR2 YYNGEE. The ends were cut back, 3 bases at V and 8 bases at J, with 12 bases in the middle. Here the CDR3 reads CASSEGGEYTIYF. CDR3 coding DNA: TGTGCCAGCAGCGAGGGTGGAGAATACACCATATATTTT.

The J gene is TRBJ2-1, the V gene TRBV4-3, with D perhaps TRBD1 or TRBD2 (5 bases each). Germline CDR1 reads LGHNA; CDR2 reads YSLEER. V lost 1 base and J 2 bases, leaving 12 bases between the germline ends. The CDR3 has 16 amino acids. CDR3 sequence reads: CASSQGDPVTYNEQFF. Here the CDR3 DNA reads TGCGCCAGCAGCCAAGGGGACCCCGTCACCTACAATGAGCAGTTCTTC.

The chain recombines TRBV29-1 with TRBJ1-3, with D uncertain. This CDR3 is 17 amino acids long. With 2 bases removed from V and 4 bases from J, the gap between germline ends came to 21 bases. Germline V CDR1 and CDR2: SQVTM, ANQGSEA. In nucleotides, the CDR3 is TGCAGCGTTGAATTGGTCGGACCTGGTGCTGGGGGAAACACCATATATTTT. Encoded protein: CSVELVGPGAGGNTIYF.

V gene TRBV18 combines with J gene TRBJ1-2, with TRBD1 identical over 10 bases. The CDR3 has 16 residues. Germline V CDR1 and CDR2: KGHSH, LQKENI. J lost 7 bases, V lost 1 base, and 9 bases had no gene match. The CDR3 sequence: CASSPRDRGPASGYTF. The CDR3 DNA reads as TGTGCCAGCTCACCACGGGACAGGGGTCCGGCGAGTGGCTACACCTTC.

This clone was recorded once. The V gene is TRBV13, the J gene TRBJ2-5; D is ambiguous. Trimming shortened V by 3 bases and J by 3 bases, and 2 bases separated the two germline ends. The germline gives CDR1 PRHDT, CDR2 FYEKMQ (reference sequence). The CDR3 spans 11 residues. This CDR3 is CASSLEETQYF. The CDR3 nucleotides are TGTGCCAGCAGCTTGGAAGAGACCCAGTACTTC. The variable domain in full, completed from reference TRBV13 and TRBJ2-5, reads AAGVIQSPRHLIKEKRETATLKCYPIPRHDTVYWYQQGPGQDPQFLISFYEKMQSDKGSIPDRFSAQQFSDYHSELNMSSLELGDSALYFCASSLEETQYFGPGTRLLVL.

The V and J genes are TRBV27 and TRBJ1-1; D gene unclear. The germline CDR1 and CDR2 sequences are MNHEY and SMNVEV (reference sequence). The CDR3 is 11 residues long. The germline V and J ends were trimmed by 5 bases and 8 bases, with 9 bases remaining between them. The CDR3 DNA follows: TGTGCCAGCAGTCACGGACTGGAAGCTTTCTTT. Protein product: CASSHGLEAFF.

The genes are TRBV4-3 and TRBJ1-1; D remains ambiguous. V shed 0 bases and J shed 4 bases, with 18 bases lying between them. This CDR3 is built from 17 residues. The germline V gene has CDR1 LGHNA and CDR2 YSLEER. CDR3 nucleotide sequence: TGCGCCAGCAGCCAAGATTTAGGTAACCGGAAGGGCACTGAAGCTTTCTTT. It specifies CASSQDLGNRKGTEAFF.